The T cell receptor beta chain described here comes from a study of regulatory T cells in long-lasting Graves disease. Study summary: In persistent Graves' disease, antithyroid drugs had been taken for over 5 years and TSH receptor antibodies stayed positive.

Time point denoted: persistent/refractory GD, antithyroid drugs over 5 years with positive TRAb. Preparation of the TCR library used RNA extracted from PBMCs. Germline V gene lookup returns CDR1 SQVTM and CDR2 ANQGSEA. V lost 7 bases and J lost 4; bases outside the gene matches: 3. The CDR3 consists of 13 residues. Libraries of TCR beta came from iRepertoire HTBI primers plus Arm-PCR of CDR3 regions. Each CDR3 protein is one row after TCRdb ran MiXCR on the multiplex PCR reads. The table lists roughly 450,000 distinct CDR3 sequences, about 20% of them singletons. V gene TRBV29-1 combines with J gene TRBJ2-1, with TRBD2 matching over 11 bases. The sequence was collected from a female donor with Graves disease. This material consisted of peripheral blood mononuclear cells (PBMCs), taken when the disease was refractory, from a patient treated with antithyroid drugs. The chain's CDR3 is CSAGLAGYNEQFF. CDR3 sequence (DNA): TGCAGCGCTGGACTAGCGGGTTACAATGAGCAGTTCTTC.